These 28 T cell receptor beta chains were all obtained from the same sample, sequenced in a study of cytotoxic CD8 clonotypes in ibrutinib-treated CLL. Data came from immunoSEQ multiplex PCR; TCRdb stores just in-frame clones and leaves some out. The sample contains roughly 42,000 clones, approximately 67% of which appear only once. The sample in question was PBMCs, obtained at disease progression, from a patient treated with ibrutinib. These receptor sequences come from a human donor with chronic lymphocytic leukemia.

This clone is judged medium-sized. The chain uses TRBV4-2 and TRBJ1-6; 7 bases fit TRBD1. This CDR3 is 16 amino acids long. V dropped 1 base and J dropped 6; count of bases not matched to a gene: 6. The V gene's germline CDR1 is LGHNA and CDR2 YNFKEQ. The CDR3 region has the DNA TGTGCCAGCAGCCAAGCGGCGACAGGGCCTAATTCACCCCTCCACTTT. Protein: CASSQAATGPNSPLHF.

The rearrangement uses TRBV19 and TRBJ1-1, with D hard to call. Germline V lookup: CDR1 LNHDA, CDR2 SQIVND (reference sequence). This CDR3 spans 15 amino acids. Trimming removed 7 bases at V and 5 bases at J, with 20 bases between. The CDR3 is CASTSPKEGRTEAFF. The DNA for the CDR3 is TGTGCCAGTACCTCCCCGAAGGAAGGGCGGACTGAAGCTTTCTTT.

This chain joins TRBV19 and TRBJ2-7, with D possibly matching TRBD2 (7 bases). The germline CDR1 and CDR2 sequences are LNHDA and SQIVND (reference sequence). This CDR3 is built from 15 residues. V shed 6 bases and J shed 3 bases, with 18 bases lying between them. The chain's CDR3 is CASRSQVGGGYEQYF. The DNA for the CDR3 is TGTGCCAGTAGAAGCCAGGTGGGAGGGGGCTACGAGCAGTACTTC. Full variable domain (missing parts from reference TRBV19 and TRBJ2-7): DGGITQSPKYLFRKEGQNVTLSCEQNLNHDAMYWYRQDPGQGLRLIYYSQIVNDFQKGDIAEGYSVSREKKESFPLTVTSAQKNPTAFYLCASRSQVGGGYEQYFGPGTRLTVT.

This sequence joins TRBV5-1 and TRBJ2-7; no firm D call. Trimming removed 0 bases from V and 4 bases from J, with 8 bases in between. Germline CDR1 reads SGHRS; CDR2 reads YFSETQ. This CDR3 is 13 amino acids long. CDR3 residues: CASSLDLGYEQYF. As DNA, the CDR3 is TGCGCCAGCAGCTTGGATTTAGGATACGAGCAGTACTTC.

V is TRBV30 and J is TRBJ1-4, with 9 positions matching TRBD1. J was trimmed by 10 bases and V by 0 bases; bases with no gene match: 6. CDR1 is GTSNPN and CDR2 is SVGIG in the germline V gene (reference sequence). The CDR3 length is 14 residues. The CDR3 coding sequence is TGTGCCTGGAGTGTAGGACAGGGGTGGGGAAAACTGTTTTTT. Translation gives CAWSVGQGWGKLFF. The whole variable domain, remainder taken from reference TRBV30 and TRBJ1-4, is SQTIHQWPATLVQPVGSPLSLECTVEGTSNPNLYWYRQAAGRGLQLLFYSVGIGQISSEVPQNLSASRPQDRQFILSSKKLLLSDSGFYLCAWSVGQGWGKLFFGSGTQLSVL.

The chain recombines TRBV7-2 with TRBJ2-7, with 8 bases aligning to TRBD2. Germline CDR1 is SGHTA and CDR2 is FQGNSA. The length of the CDR3 is 17 residues. Germline trimming cut 3 bases from V and 0 bases from J; bases unmatched to any gene: 10. In DNA form, the CDR3 reads TGTGCCAGCAGCTTCAATTCGGGCGGGGGGAGCTCCTACGAGCAGTACTTC. It yields the protein CASSFNSGGGSSYEQYF.

The chain couples TRBV25-1 to TRBJ1-2, with 7 positions matching TRBD1. With V trimmed by 1 base and J by 4 bases, 3 bases remained unmatched. The CDR3 sequence is 14 residues long. CDR1 is MGHDK and CDR2 is SYGVNS in the germline V gene. The CDR3 DNA reads TGTGCCAGCAGTGAATCGACAGGGATCTATGGCTACACCTTC. Its translation is CASSESTGIYGYTF.

The chain carries TRBV7-9 and TRBJ2-1; possibly TRBD1 for D (5 bases). CDR1 and CDR2 (germline): SEHNR, FQNEAQ (reference sequence). The germline V and J ends were trimmed by 8 bases and 9 bases, with 23 bases remaining between them. CDR3 length: 15 residues. The CDR3 DNA is TGTGCCAGCGGGTACGCGACAGCGATGTGGGTTGAGCAGTTCTTC. It specifies CASGYATAMWVEQFF.

This sequence joins TRBV5-1 and TRBJ2-7; no definite D call. V gave up 0 bases and J gave up 0 bases, with 13 bases separating them. The CDR3 has 16 amino acids. Germline V gives CDR1 SGHRS, CDR2 YFSETQ. The CDR3, as DNA: TGCGCCAGCAGCTTGGCCTGGCAGATAAGCTCCTACGAGCAGTACTTC. It specifies CASSLAWQISSYEQYF.

The chain joins TRBV30 to TRBJ1-4, with D perhaps matching TRBD1 (6 bases). Germline lookup yields CDR1 GTSNPN and CDR2 SVGIG (reference sequence). V was pared by 2 bases and J by 8 bases, with 21 bases between. This CDR3 has 16 amino acids. The CDR3 region has the DNA TGTGCCTGGAGTTTGGTGGGGGGGCGCCGAGGGGAAAAACTGTTTTTT. This sequence encodes CAWSLVGGRRGEKLFF.

The rearrangement links TRBV28 to TRBJ2-1; TRBD2 agrees at 15 bases. Unmatched junction bases numbered 9, after V lost 3 bases and J lost 0 bases. The CDR3 length is 20 residues. From germline, CDR1 is MDHEN and CDR2 SYDVKM. As DNA, the CDR3 is TGTGCCAGCAGTTTCTGGTTCGGGACTAGCGGGAGGAGCTCCTACAATGAGCAGTTCTTC. Translating gives CASSFWFGTSGRSSYNEQFF.

The chain combines TRBV5-6 with TRBJ1-1, with D unresolved. V was pared by 4 bases and J by 6 bases, with 16 bases between. The CDR3 runs to 14 residues. Per the germline V gene, CDR1 is SGHDT and CDR2 is YYEEEE. This CDR3 is CASSGQMGESEAFF. The CDR3 DNA reads TGTGCCAGCAGCGGGCAGATGGGAGAATCTGAAGCTTTCTTT.

The V and J genes are TRBV27 and TRBJ1-6; D not certain. V was cut by 3 bases and J by 4 bases, with 7 bases left in between. CDR1 and CDR2 from the germline V gene are MNHEY and SMNVEV (reference sequence). The CDR3 consists of 14 residues. CDR3 sequence: CASSLAVYNSPLHF. In DNA, the CDR3 is TGTGCCAGCAGTTTGGCGGTTTATAATTCACCCCTCCACTTT.

The rearrangement joins TRBV9 to TRBJ1-6, with 12 bases fitting TRBD1. CDR1 and CDR2 from the germline V gene are SGDLS and YYNGEE. The junction had 8 bases not matched to a gene; V was cut back by 4 bases and J by 9 bases. The CDR3 spans 16 residues. Here the CDR3 DNA reads TGTGCCAGCAGCCCCCGGGGACAGGGGGCCGGTTCACCCCTCCACTTT. Protein product: CASSPRGQGAGSPLHF.

The V gene is TRBV28, the J gene TRBJ2-3, with 7 bases identical to TRBD1. This CDR3 contains 14 residues. Germline CDR1 is MDHEN and CDR2 is SYDVKM. J lost 3 bases, V lost 6 bases, and 6 bases had no gene match. The CDR3 here is CASSRDSPTDTQYF. The CDR3 nucleotides are TGTGCCAGCAGCCGGGACAGTCCGACAGATACGCAGTATTTT.

V usage is TRBV2 and J usage is TRBJ1-4; D is uncertain. Germline V lookup: CDR1 SNHLY, CDR2 FYNNEI. The CDR3 is made up of 11 amino acids. Trimming stripped 6 bases from V and 14 bases from J, with 13 bases between. CDR3 sequence: CASSWEFWLFF. The CDR3 DNA is TGTGCCAGCAGCTGGGAGTTCTGGCTGTTTTTT.

The rearrangement uses TRBV9 and TRBJ2-1, with 7 bases that match TRBD1. The germline CDR1 and CDR2 sequences are SGDLS and YYNGEE. The CDR3 extends over 14 amino acids. The V and J ends lost 0 bases and 9 bases, in that order; junction bases with no gene match: 6. Here the CDR3 reads CASSVGNQGVEQFF. The CDR3 region has the DNA TGTGCCAGCAGCGTAGGTAATCAGGGGGTTGAGCAGTTCTTC.

The CDR3, as DNA: TGTGCCAGCAGCTTAGAAACCGGGGAGCTGTTTTTT. Residues: CASSLETGELFF. The J gene is TRBJ2-2, the V gene TRBV11-2, with D hard to call. Trimming shortened V by 0 bases and J by 5 bases, and 1 base separated the two germline ends. The CDR3 extends over 12 amino acids. Germline V CDR1 and CDR2: SGHAT, FQNNGV.

This chain uses TRBV6-5 with TRBJ1-2, with TRBD1 matching over 11 bases. Germline V CDR1 and CDR2: MNHEY, SVGAGI. Germline trimming cut 6 bases from V and 3 bases from J; bases unmatched to any gene: 3. The CDR3 loop spans 14 amino acids. In nucleotides, the CDR3 is TGTGCCAGCAGCAGGACAGGGGGCTACTATGGCTACACCTTC. Translation: CASSRTGGYYGYTF.

Here the CDR3 DNA reads TGCGCCAGCAGCTTCCTCCAGGGTTCCTCCTACGAGCAGTACTTC. Residues: CASSFLQGSSYEQYF. The J gene is TRBJ2-7, the V gene TRBV5-1; the D gene is possibly TRBD1 (5 bases). The CDR3 is made up of 15 amino acids. V lost 2 bases and J 0 bases, leaving 12 bases between the germline ends. The germline CDR1 and CDR2 sequences are SGHRS and YFSETQ. The full variable domain, rest sourced from reference TRBV5-1 and TRBJ2-7, is KAGVTQTPRYLIKTRGQQVTLSCSPISGHRSVSWYQQTPGQGLQFLFEYFSETQRNKGNFPGRFSGRQFSNSRSEMNVSTLELGDSALYLCASSFLQGSSYEQYFGPGTRLTVT.

The rearrangement joins TRBV5-6 to TRBJ1-3, with 9 bases identical to TRBD1. Per germline, CDR1 SGHDT and CDR2 YYEEEE. V lost 2 bases to trimming and J lost 2 bases; unmatched junction nucleotides: 11. This CDR3 spans 18 amino acids. CDR3 protein: CASSFRDRVDLAGNTIYF. The CDR3 DNA reads TGTGCCAGCAGCTTCCGGGACAGGGTTGATTTGGCTGGAAACACCATATATTTT.

The chain carries TRBV7-9 and TRBJ2-1, with 10 nucleotides matching TRBD2. The germline V gene encodes CDR1 SEHNR and CDR2 FQNEAQ (reference sequence). The length of the CDR3 is 15 residues. Trimming at V came to 2 bases and at J to 9 bases, leaving 7 bases not matched to a gene. The CDR3 bases are TGTGCCAGCAGCTTAACCAGCGGGAGGGCCACTGAGCAGTTCTTC. It codes for CASSLTSGRATEQFF.

The chain uses TRBV6-4 and TRBJ2-2; 11 nucleotides agree with TRBD2. The V gene end was trimmed by 5 bases and the J gene end by 4 bases; junction bases not matched to a gene: 3. The CDR3 extends over 15 amino acids. CDR1 is MRHNA and CDR2 is SNTAGT in the germline V gene. This chain's CDR3 is CASSPLAGATGELFF. CDR3 DNA: TGTGCCAGCAGTCCACTAGCGGGAGCCACCGGGGAGCTGTTTTTT.

The J gene is TRBJ2-1, the V gene TRBV19; possible D gene TRBD2, 7 bases. The germline gives CDR1 LNHDA, CDR2 SQIVND (reference sequence). CDR3 length: 16 amino acids. V lost 7 bases and J 6 bases, leaving 22 bases between the germline ends. Here the CDR3 DNA reads TGTGCCAGTACTCCCCCGGGGAGGGGGGTTGGCAATGAGCAGTTCTTC. Residues: CASTPPGRGVGNEQFF.

The V and J genes are TRBV5-5 and TRBJ2-7; 10 bases match TRBD1. Germline V gene sequence: CDR1 SGHKS, CDR2 YYEKEE (reference sequence). Trimming at V came to 3 bases and at J to 0 bases, leaving 0 bases not matched to a gene. The CDR3 covers 14 residues. As DNA, the CDR3 is TGTGCCAGCAGCTGGACAGGGGGCTCCTACGAGCAGTACTTC. Translation gives CASSWTGGSYEQYF.

V gene TRBV10-1 combines with J gene TRBJ2-5; 10 bases are a match to TRBD1. The CDR3 loop spans 20 amino acids. The V and J ends lost 0 bases and 4 bases, in that order; junction bases with no gene match: 17. The germline V gene encodes CDR1 WNHNN and CDR2 SYGVQD (reference sequence). The CDR3 sequence is CASSESRDRGRPESVETQYF. CDR3 bases: TGCGCCAGCAGTGAGTCTCGAGACAGGGGGCGCCCCGAATCGGTAGAGACCCAGTACTTC.

J is TRBJ2-1 and V is TRBV7-2, with D perhaps matching TRBD1 (7 bases). Deletions cut 5 bases from V and 5 bases from J, with 13 bases between. Germline CDR1 and CDR2: SGHTA and FQGNSA. This CDR3 has 14 amino acids. The CDR3 nucleotides are TGTGCCAGCAGCCCAGGGGGGTCCGACAATGAGCAGTTCTTC. It specifies CASSPGGSDNEQFF.

The V gene is TRBV7-9, the J gene TRBJ1-1; unclear D gene. The CDR3 has 14 residues. Germline-derived CDR1 and CDR2 are SEHNR and FQNEAQ (reference sequence). The V end lost 2 bases, the J end lost 6 bases, and 13 bases lay between the germline ends. This chain's CDR3 is CASSLLPGFPEAFF. CDR3 bases: TGTGCCAGCAGCTTACTCCCGGGATTCCCTGAAGCTTTCTTT. The whole variable domain, remainder taken from reference TRBV7-9 and TRBJ1-1, is DTGVSQNPRHKITKRGQNVTFRCDPISEHNRLYWYRQTLGQGPEFLTYFQNEAQLEKSRLLSDRFSAERPKGSFSTLEIQRTEQGDSAMYLCASSLLPGFPEAFFGQGTRLTVV.